Described below is a single T cell receptor beta chain sequence and its context. The data stem from a study of blood T cell repertoires in COVID-19. As processed by the authors: Quantification of nucleated cells was approximated via reference gene primer amplification. TCRdb's table, derived via immunoSEQ multiplex PCR, lists solely in-frame clones and lacks some. V and J calls and clone size are given by that table; D and trimming were obtained from the DNA. The table has a few hundred thousand clones, roughly 89% seen once. The CDR3 covers 14 residues. The germline V gene encodes CDR1 MNHEY and CDR2 SMNVEV (reference sequence). The V end lost 1 base, the J end lost 1 base, and 7 bases lay between the germline ends.

This chain links TRBV27 with TRBJ1-1, with D possibly TRBD1 on 6 matching bases. This TCR was recovered from a man aged 25 to 40 with acute or convalescent COVID-19. The sequenced material came from peripheral blood. The CDR3 sequence is CASSLLTGNTEAFF. DNA of the CDR3: TGTGCCAGCAGTTTATTGACAGGGAACACTGAAGCTTTCTTT.